The 30 T cell receptor beta chains given below trace back to one sample, sequenced in a study of siplizumab effects on memory and regulatory T cells. Only in-frame clones appear in the TCRdb table, and some are missing; sequencing was by immunoSEQ multiplex PCR. The sample includes 85,000 to 130,000 clones, roughly 92% of them seen just once. Sequencing was performed on Tregs sorted from blood. The receptor source for this set is a human donor in good health.

In this sample, this clone turned up once. V usage is TRBV30 and J usage is TRBJ1-2; 10 bases are a match to TRBD1. CDR1 and CDR2 from the germline V gene are GTSNPN and SVGIG (reference sequence). CDR3 length: 14 amino acids. V shed 3 bases and J 4 bases; nucleotides not matched to a gene: 5. In DNA form, the CDR3 reads TGTGCCTGGAGGATGACAGGGGGCGGCTATGGCTACACCTTC. This gives the protein CAWRMTGGGYGYTF.

The chain couples TRBV9 to TRBJ2-3; TRBD2 matches at 7 bases. V shed 3 bases, J shed 2 bases, and the junction held 3 bases outside the gene matches. The V gene's germline CDR1 is SGDLS and CDR2 YYNGEE. The CDR3 is 14 residues long. CDR3 sequence reads: CASSGGTTTDTQYF. In nucleotides, the CDR3 is TGTGCCAGCAGCGGTGGGACTACCACAGATACGCAGTATTTT. Combining the CDR3 with reference TRBV9 and TRBJ2-3 gives the whole variable domain DSGVTQTPKHLITATGQRVTLRCSPRSGDLSVYWYQQSLDQGLQFLIQYYNGEERAKGNILERFSAQQFPDLHSELNLSSLELGDSALYFCASSGGTTTDTQYFGPGTRLTVL.

The chain is built from TRBV9 and TRBJ2-1, with D maybe TRBD2 (5 bases). The germline V gene has CDR1 SGDLS and CDR2 YYNGEE. This CDR3 spans 16 amino acids. Between the trimmed V and J ends, which lost 4 bases and 7 bases, there was a span of 21 bases. CDR3 in DNA: TGTGCCAGCAGCAAGTGGCCCCTCGAGCGGCCAAATGAGCAGTTCTTC. Translated: CASSKWPLERPNEQFF.

The chain uses TRBV30 and TRBJ1-2; tentatively, D is TRBD1 (6 bases). The CDR3 runs to 14 residues. Germline CDR1 is GTSNPN and CDR2 is SVGIG (reference sequence). Between the trimmed V and J ends, which lost 0 bases and 4 bases, there was a span of 12 bases. CDR3 in amino acids: CAWSVGAGVYGYTF. The CDR3 coding sequence is TGTGCCTGGAGTGTAGGGGCAGGGGTCTATGGCTACACCTTC.

This clone was found once. The chain has TRBV11-3 and TRBJ1-2; D might be TRBD1 (5 bases). The CDR3 spans 14 residues. Germline assignment: CDR1 SGHNT and CDR2 YENEEA. Trimming removed 2 bases at V and 3 bases at J, with 10 bases between. The CDR3 protein is CASSLRQGYYGYTF. The CDR3 coding sequence is TGTGCCAGCAGCTTACGGCAGGGCTACTATGGCTACACCTTC.

This chain uses TRBV5-1 with TRBJ2-7; D gene uncertain. V gave up 0 bases and J gave up 2 bases, with 9 bases separating them. The CDR3 runs to 14 residues. CDR1 and CDR2 from the germline V gene are SGHRS and YFSETQ. DNA of the CDR3: TGCGCCAGCAGCTTGGATGGGAAAGCCTACGAGCAGTACTTC. Its protein product is CASSLDGKAYEQYF.

The rearrangement uses TRBV6-6 and TRBJ2-7; 7 bases match TRBD1. The CDR3 loop spans 15 amino acids. Germline values: CDR1 MNHNY, CDR2 SVGAGI (reference sequence). V was clipped by 7 bases and J by 3 bases; unmatched bases: 12. The CDR3 is CASTADRWGFYEQYF. The CDR3 DNA reads as TGTGCCAGCACCGCGGACAGGTGGGGTTTCTACGAGCAGTACTTC.

This chain uses TRBV2 with TRBJ2-7; perhaps TRBD1 as D (5 bases). V shed 1 base and J shed 3 bases, with 13 bases lying between them. Germline V gene sequence: CDR1 SNHLY, CDR2 FYNNEI. The CDR3 contains 15 residues. The DNA for the CDR3 is TGTGCCAGCAGTGAAGGATTACAGGCTTACTACGAGCAGTACTTC. Protein product: CASSEGLQAYYEQYF.

J is TRBJ2-6 and V is TRBV4-2, with D perhaps being TRBD1 or TRBD2 (5 bases each). V was pared by 4 bases and J by 0 bases, with 13 bases between. CDR1 is LGHNA, CDR2 YNFKEQ, per germline. This CDR3 has 17 amino acids. The CDR3 DNA sequence: TGTGCCAGCAGCCCTAGCAGGGCCCTCTCTGGGGCCAACGTCCTGACTTTC. Translated, it gives CASSPSRALSGANVLTF.

Here the CDR3 DNA reads TGTGCCAGCGCATTAACGGGGGCGCGGGTAGAGGGCTACACCTTC. Translated: CASALTGARVEGYTF. This chain joins TRBV5-4 and TRBJ1-2, with a weak D call TRBD1 (6 bases). The V gene's germline CDR1 is SGHNT and CDR2 YYREEE (reference sequence). The CDR3 length is 15 residues. V gave up 7 bases and J gave up 8 bases, with 24 bases separating them.

The chain recombines TRBV7-6 with TRBJ2-2; the match to TRBD1 covers 8 bases. J was trimmed by 15 bases and V by 4 bases; bases with no gene match: 7. The CDR3 is 12 amino acids. The germline gives CDR1 SGHVS, CDR2 FNYEAQ. This CDR3 is CASSSPRGLVFF. In DNA form, the CDR3 reads TGTGCCAGCAGCTCCCCCAGGGGGCTGGTGTTTTTT.

The count of this clone is one. The chain is built from TRBV4-2 and TRBJ1-1, with D perhaps matching TRBD1 (5 bases). The CDR3 has 14 amino acids. Germline CDR1 is LGHNA and CDR2 is YNFKEQ. The V end was cut by 1 base, the J end by 1 base, with 7 bases between. Here the CDR3 DNA reads TGTGCCAGCAGCCAAGTCGGGGGGAACACTGAAGCTTTCTTT. This sequence encodes CASSQVGGNTEAFF.

The V gene is TRBV6-5, the J gene TRBJ1-5; TRBD1 agrees at 9 bases. The CDR3 sequence is 14 residues long. Trimming at V came to 6 bases and at J to 5 bases, leaving 5 bases not matched to a gene. From germline, CDR1 is MNHEY and CDR2 SVGAGI. CDR3 region: CASSPTGGYQPQHF. The CDR3, as DNA: TGTGCCAGCAGCCCTACAGGGGGCTATCAGCCCCAGCATTTT.

The genes are TRBV6-6 and TRBJ2-5; maybe TRBD2 (5 bases). Deletions cut 6 bases from V and 7 bases from J, with 6 bases between. The CDR3 contains 10 residues. Germline CDR1 MNHNY, CDR2 SVGAGI (reference sequence). In nucleotides, the CDR3 is TGTGCCAGCAGAAGCGGGACCCAGTACTTC. It yields the protein CASRSGTQYF.

This chain uses TRBV5-1 with TRBJ2-7; D is undetermined. The CDR3 has 14 amino acids. CDR1 SGHRS and CDR2 YFSETQ come from the germline V gene. With 4 bases removed from V and 3 bases from J, the gap between germline ends came to 14 bases. The CDR3 here is CASSPVGSVYEQYF. CDR3 nucleotide sequence: TGCGCCAGCAGCCCCGTGGGATCGGTCTACGAGCAGTACTTC.

The chain recombines TRBV5-1 with TRBJ2-7, with D maybe TRBD1 (5 bases). The CDR3 consists of 16 residues. The germline V gene encodes CDR1 SGHRS and CDR2 YFSETQ. V lost 0 bases and J lost 0, with 13 bases in between. As DNA, the CDR3 is TGCGCCAGCAGCTTGGGGGTGGGGCGGAACTCCTACGAGCAGTACTTC. Its translation: CASSLGVGRNSYEQYF.

This clone was observed once. CDR3: CASSPKSADTQYF. The CDR3 bases are TGTGCCAGCAGCCCTAAGAGCGCAGATACGCAGTATTTT. The chain joins TRBV7-6 to TRBJ2-3; D is unclear. There are 13 residues in the CDR3. Germline CDR1 is SGHVS and CDR2 is FNYEAQ. The V gene lost 5 bases and the J gene lost 4 bases, with 10 bases spanning the gap. Looking up the rest from reference TRBV7-6 and TRBJ2-3 gives the full variable domain: GAGVSQSPRYKVTKRGQDVALRCDPISGHVSLYWYRQALGQGPEFLTYFNYEAQQDKSGLPNDRFSAERPEGSISTLTIQRTEQRDSAMYRCASSPKSADTQYFGPGTRLTVL.

The chain employs TRBV30 and TRBJ2-3; D might be TRBD1 (6 bases). V was cut by 2 bases and J by 8 bases, with 23 bases left in between. Per the germline V gene, CDR1 is GTSNPN and CDR2 is SVGIG (reference sequence). This CDR3 region has 16 residues. The CDR3 coding sequence is TGTGCCTGGAGTTTTTCGTTAGCAGGACAAGGGGGTACGCAGTATTTT. It is translated as CAWSFSLAGQGGTQYF.

This clone has just one count. The V call is TRBV5-1, the J call TRBJ1-2, with a possible D match to TRBD1 (5 bases). CDR1 is SGHRS and CDR2 is YFSETQ in the germline V gene. Trimming took off 0 bases at V and 4 bases at J, with 7 bases between the two ends. There are 13 residues in the CDR3. The CDR3 DNA reads TGCGCCAGCAGCTTGGACAGGTTCTATGGCTACACCTTC. This encodes CASSLDRFYGYTF.

V usage is TRBV4-3 and J usage is TRBJ1-1; D is uncertain. Trimming shortened V by 1 base and J by 5 bases, and 8 bases separated the two germline ends. The CDR3 is 13 amino acids. Looked up from germline, CDR1 is LGHNA and CDR2 is YSLEER. The CDR3 bases are TGCGCCAGCAGCCAAGCACGGGGAACTGAAGCTTTCTTT. This sequence encodes CASSQARGTEAFF.

The chain recombines TRBV19 with TRBJ2-3; 8 bases match TRBD1. There are 15 residues in the CDR3. The germline gives CDR1 LNHDA, CDR2 SQIVND (reference sequence). The junction had 4 bases not matched to a gene; V was cut back by 3 bases and J by 2 bases. The CDR3 DNA reads as TGTGCCAGTAGTATCGGACAGGGAGCCACAGATACGCAGTATTTT. It yields the protein CASSIGQGATDTQYF.

This clone has only one observation. This rearrangement joins TRBV2 to TRBJ2-7; D possibly uses TRBD1 or TRBD2 (5 bases each). Trimming cost V 6 bases and J 13 bases, with 19 bases left between them. Germline V gene data show CDR1 as SNHLY and CDR2 as FYNNEI. This CDR3 contains 12 residues. In DNA, the CDR3 is TGTGCCAGCAGGGACCTCGTGGGGACCAGCTACTTC. Its protein is CASRDLVGTSYF. Looking up the rest from reference TRBV2 and TRBJ2-7 gives the full variable domain: EPEVTQTPSHQVTQMGQEVILRCVPISNHLYFYWYRQILGQKVEFLVSFYNNEISEKSEIFDDQFSVERPDGSNFTLKIRSTKLEDSAMYFCASRDLVGTSYFGPGTRLTVT.

A single count supports this clone. The V gene is TRBV5-5, the J gene TRBJ2-1; 9 bases are a match to TRBD1. Germline values: CDR1 SGHKS, CDR2 YYEKEE (reference sequence). Trimming took 4 bases from V and 10 from J; bases not matched to a gene: 12. The CDR3 runs 15 residues. In DNA, the CDR3 is TGTGCCAGCAGCCTACAGGGGGCCCTTCTAATCGAGCAGTTCTTC. Its translation: CASSLQGALLIEQFF.

The CDR3 region is CATSIATGTGYNEQFF. The CDR3 DNA reads as TGTGCCACCAGCATTGCTACCGGGACAGGTTACAATGAGCAGTTCTTC. This chain joins TRBV15 and TRBJ2-1, with 8 bases fitting TRBD1. J gave up 4 bases and V 4 bases, and 9 bases lay outside the gene matches. The CDR3 contains 16 residues. Germline loops: CDR1 LNHNV, CDR2 YYDKDF (reference sequence).

This chain joins TRBV30 and TRBJ1-3, with D possibly being TRBD1 (6 bases). Germline V gives CDR1 GTSNPN, CDR2 SVGIG (reference sequence). The CDR3 consists of 13 residues. With 6 bases removed from V and 2 bases from J, the gap between germline ends came to 11 bases. The CDR3: CACQEGAGNTIYF. The CDR3 DNA is TGTGCCTGCCAAGAGGGGGCTGGAAACACCATATATTTT.

V usage is TRBV30 and J usage is TRBJ1-1, with TRBD1 as a possible D gene (5 bases). Germline CDR1 and CDR2: GTSNPN and SVGIG (reference sequence). The CDR3 is 14 residues long. V lost 7 bases, J lost 11 bases, and 26 bases lay in between. The CDR3 coding sequence is TGTGCCTCCATCCAGTGGCAGGTGAGGGACTACGCTTTCTTT. This codes for CASIQWQVRDYAFF. The full variable domain, with the rest looked up from reference TRBV30 and TRBJ1-1, is SQTIHQWPATLVQPVGSPLSLECTVEGTSNPNLYWYRQAAGRGLQLLFYSVGIGQISSEVPQNLSASRPQDRQFILSSKKLLLSDSGFYLCASIQWQVRDYAFFGQGTRLTVV.

The V and J genes are TRBV7-8 and TRBJ2-1; 10 bases fit TRBD1. The CDR3 length is 16 residues. Germline V lookup: CDR1 SGHVS, CDR2 FQNEAQ. V shed 0 bases and J 9 bases; nucleotides not matched to a gene: 8. The CDR3 reads CASSLALGQGIGEQFF. The CDR3 DNA reads TGTGCCAGCAGCTTAGCTTTGGGACAGGGGATTGGTGAGCAGTTCTTC.

The genes are TRBV11-2 and TRBJ2-5; 10 positions match TRBD1. Germline CDR1 reads SGHAT; CDR2 reads FQNNGV. The CDR3 contains 15 residues. V dropped 3 bases and J dropped 5; count of bases not matched to a gene: 6. The CDR3 bases are TGTGCCAGCAGCTTCCGACAGGGGGCTCGGGAGACCCAGTACTTC. It encodes CASSFRQGARETQYF. The full variable domain, completed using reference TRBV11-2 and TRBJ2-5, is EAGVAQSPRYKIIEKRQSVAFWCNPISGHATLYWYQQILGQGPKLLIQFQNNGVVDDSQLPKDRFSAERLKGVDSTLKIQPAKLEDSAVYLCASSFRQGARETQYFGPGTRLLVL.

This sequence joins TRBV7-9 and TRBJ2-7; 7 bases map to TRBD1. The CDR3 length is 16 residues. CDR1 is SEHNR, CDR2 FQNEAQ, per germline (reference sequence). V was pared by 4 bases and J by 2 bases, with 11 bases of the junction left unmatched. The chain's CDR3 is CASSSLLWTGTYEQYF. DNA of the CDR3: TGTGCCAGCAGCTCCCTGCTTTGGACAGGAACCTACGAGCAGTACTTC.

This sequence joins TRBV6-1 and TRBJ2-7; no definite D call. The CDR3 has 13 amino acids. Trimming stripped 5 bases from V and 0 bases from J, with 8 bases between. Per germline, CDR1 MNHNS and CDR2 SASEGT. The DNA of the CDR3 is TGTGCCAGCAGTTATCGTAGCTCCTACGAGCAGTACTTC. Translating it yields CASSYRSSYEQYF.